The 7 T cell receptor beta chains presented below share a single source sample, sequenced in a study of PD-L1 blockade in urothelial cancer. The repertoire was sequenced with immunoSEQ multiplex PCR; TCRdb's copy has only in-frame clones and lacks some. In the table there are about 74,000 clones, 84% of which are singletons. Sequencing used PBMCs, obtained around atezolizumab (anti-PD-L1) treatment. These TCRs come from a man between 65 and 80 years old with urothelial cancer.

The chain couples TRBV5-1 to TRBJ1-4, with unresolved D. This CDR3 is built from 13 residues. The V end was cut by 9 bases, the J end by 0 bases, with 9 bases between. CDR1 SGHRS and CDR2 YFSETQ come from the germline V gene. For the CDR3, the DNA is TGCGCCACCAAACGGGCAACTAATGAAAAACTGTTTTTT. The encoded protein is CATKRATNEKLFF.

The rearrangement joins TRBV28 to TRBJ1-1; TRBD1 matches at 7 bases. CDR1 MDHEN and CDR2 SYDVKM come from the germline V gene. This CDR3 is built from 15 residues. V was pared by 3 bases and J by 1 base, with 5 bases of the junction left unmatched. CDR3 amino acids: CASSFSGTANTEAFF. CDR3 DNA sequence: TGTGCCAGCAGTTTTTCCGGGACAGCGAACACTGAAGCTTTCTTT.

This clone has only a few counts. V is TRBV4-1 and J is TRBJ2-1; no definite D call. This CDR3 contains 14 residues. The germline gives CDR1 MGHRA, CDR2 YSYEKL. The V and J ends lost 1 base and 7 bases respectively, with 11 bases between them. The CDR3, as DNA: TGCGCCAGCAGCCAAGCTTCGGGTGGGAATGAGCAGTTCTTC. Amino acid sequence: CASSQASGGNEQFF.

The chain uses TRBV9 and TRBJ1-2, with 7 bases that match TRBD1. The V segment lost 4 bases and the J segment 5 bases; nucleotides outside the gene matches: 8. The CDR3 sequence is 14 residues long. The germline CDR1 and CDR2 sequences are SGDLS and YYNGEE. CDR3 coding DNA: TGTGCCAGCAGCCCTGCAGGGGGTAGTTATGGCTACACCTTC. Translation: CASSPAGGSYGYTF.

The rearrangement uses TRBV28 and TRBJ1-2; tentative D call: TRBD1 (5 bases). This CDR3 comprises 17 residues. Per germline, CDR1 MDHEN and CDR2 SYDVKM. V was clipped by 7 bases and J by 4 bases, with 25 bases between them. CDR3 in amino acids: CASTFGRWGKLSYGYTF. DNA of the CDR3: TGTGCCAGCACTTTTGGGAGGTGGGGGAAATTATCCTATGGCTACACCTTC.

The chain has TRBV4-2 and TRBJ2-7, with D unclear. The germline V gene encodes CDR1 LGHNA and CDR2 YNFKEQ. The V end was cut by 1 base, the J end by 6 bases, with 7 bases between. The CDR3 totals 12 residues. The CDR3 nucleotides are TGTGCCAGCAGCCAAGTGGCAGTCGAGCAGTACTTC. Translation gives CASSQVAVEQYF.

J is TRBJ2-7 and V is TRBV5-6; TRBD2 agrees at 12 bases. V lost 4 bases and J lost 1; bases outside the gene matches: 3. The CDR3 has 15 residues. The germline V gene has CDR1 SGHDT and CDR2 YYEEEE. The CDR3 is CASSGTSGRSYEQYF. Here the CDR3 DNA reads TGTGCCAGCAGCGGAACTAGCGGGAGGTCCTACGAGCAGTACTTC. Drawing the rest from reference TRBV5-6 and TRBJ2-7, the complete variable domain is DAGVTQSPTHLIKTRGQQVTLRCSPKSGHDTVSWYQQALGQGPQFIFQYYEEEERQRGNFPDRFSGHQFPNYSSELNVNALLLGDSALYLCASSGTSGRSYEQYFGPGTRLTVT.